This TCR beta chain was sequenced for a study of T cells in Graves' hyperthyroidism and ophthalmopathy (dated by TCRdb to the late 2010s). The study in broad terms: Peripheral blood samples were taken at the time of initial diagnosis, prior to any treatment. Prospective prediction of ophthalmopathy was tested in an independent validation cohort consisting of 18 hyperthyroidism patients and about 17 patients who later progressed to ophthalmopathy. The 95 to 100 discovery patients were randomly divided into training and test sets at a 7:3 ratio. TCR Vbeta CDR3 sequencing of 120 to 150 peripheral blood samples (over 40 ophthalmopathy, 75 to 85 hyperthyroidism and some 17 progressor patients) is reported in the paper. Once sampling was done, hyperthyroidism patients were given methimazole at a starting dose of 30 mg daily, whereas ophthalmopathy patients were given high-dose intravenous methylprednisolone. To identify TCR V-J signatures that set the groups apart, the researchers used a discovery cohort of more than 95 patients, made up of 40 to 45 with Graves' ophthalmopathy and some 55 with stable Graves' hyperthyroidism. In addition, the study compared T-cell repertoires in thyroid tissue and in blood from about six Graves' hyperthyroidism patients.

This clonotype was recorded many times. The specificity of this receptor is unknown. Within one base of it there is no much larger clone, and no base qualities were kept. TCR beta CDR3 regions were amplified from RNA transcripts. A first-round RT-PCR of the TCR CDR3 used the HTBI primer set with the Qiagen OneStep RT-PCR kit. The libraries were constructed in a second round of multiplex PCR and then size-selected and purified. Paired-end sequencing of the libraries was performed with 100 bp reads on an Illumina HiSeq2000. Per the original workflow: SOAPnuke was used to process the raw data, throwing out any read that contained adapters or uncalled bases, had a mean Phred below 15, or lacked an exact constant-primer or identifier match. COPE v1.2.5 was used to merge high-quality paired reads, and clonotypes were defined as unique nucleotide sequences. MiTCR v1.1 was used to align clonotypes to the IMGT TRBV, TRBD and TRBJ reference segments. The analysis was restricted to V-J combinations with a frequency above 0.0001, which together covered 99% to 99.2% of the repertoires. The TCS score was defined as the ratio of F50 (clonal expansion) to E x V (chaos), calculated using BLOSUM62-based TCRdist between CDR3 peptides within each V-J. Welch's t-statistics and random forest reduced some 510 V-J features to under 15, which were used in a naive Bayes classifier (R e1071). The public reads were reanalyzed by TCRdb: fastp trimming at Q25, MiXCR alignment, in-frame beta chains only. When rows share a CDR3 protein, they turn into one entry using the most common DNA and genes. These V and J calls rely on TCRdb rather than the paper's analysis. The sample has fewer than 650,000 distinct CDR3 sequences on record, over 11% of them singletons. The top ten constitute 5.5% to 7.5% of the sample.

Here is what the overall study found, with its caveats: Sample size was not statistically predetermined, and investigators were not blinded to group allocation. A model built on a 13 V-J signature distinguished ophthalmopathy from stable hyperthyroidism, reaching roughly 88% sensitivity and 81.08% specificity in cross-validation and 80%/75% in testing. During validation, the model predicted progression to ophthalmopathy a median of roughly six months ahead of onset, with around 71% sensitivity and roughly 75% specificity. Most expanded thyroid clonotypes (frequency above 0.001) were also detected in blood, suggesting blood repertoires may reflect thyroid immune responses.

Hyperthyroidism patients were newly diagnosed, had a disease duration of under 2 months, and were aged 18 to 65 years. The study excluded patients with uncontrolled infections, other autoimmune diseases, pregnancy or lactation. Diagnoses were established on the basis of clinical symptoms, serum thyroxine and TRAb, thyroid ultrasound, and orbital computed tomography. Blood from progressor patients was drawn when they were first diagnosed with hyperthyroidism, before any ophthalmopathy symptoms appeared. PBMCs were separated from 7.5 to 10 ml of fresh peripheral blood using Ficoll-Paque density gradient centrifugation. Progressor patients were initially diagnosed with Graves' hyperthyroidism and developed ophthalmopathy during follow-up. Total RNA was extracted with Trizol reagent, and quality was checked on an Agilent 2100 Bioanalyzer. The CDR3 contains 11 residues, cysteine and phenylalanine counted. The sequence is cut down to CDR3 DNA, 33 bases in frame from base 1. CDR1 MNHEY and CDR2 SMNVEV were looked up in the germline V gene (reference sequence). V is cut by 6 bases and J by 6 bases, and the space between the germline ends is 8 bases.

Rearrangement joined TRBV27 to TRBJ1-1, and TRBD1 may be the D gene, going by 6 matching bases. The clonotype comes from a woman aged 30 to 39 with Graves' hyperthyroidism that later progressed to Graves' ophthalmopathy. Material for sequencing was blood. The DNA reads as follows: TGTGCCAGCAGACAGGGCGCTGAAGCTTTCTTT. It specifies CASRQGAEAFF.